These T cell receptor beta chains were read from a single sample in a study of blood T cell repertoires in COVID-19. The assay was immunoSEQ multiplex PCR, and TCRdb's table has in-frame clones only and misses some. The sample has roughly 50,000 clones; about nine tenths are singletons. The sequenced sample was peripheral blood. Source of these receptors: an elderly woman with COVID-19, enrolled during active disease. Both conserved end residues are part of each CDR3.

V,J,CDR3
TRBV9,TRBJ2-5,CACSVATNRETQYF
TRBV28,TRBJ1-2,CASSPWGGNYGYTF
TRBV24-1,TRBJ2-3,CATSDKGEGPDTQYF
TRBV6-5,TRBJ1-4,CASSSSGQGYEKLFF
TRBV5-1,TRBJ2-7,CASSLDGGGFRSHEQYF
TRBV3-1/TRBV3-2,TRBJ2-7,CASSQVANQQYF
TRBV24-1,TRBJ2-5,CATSDSFQETQYF
TRBV7-9,TRBJ2-3,CASSLAGEGTDTQYF
TRBV5-6,TRBJ1-2,CASSFRLNAGGKGGYTF
TRBV9,TRBJ2-1,CASSARLIPLSAADNEQFF
TRBV30,TRBJ2-2,CAWNHGGPAGELFF
TRBV2,TRBJ1-1,CASRKTTGLNTEAFF
TRBV19,TRBJ1-2,CASSTQSPNYGYTF
TRBV19,TRBJ2-7,CASSPRTEMVTYEQYF
TRBV18,TRBJ1-4,CASSRLTEKLFF
TRBV6-6,TRBJ1-1,CASSYSGRNTEAFF
TRBV5-8,TRBJ2-7,CASTEGRGPLSSYEQYF
TRBV4-1,TRBJ1-2,CASSQGGRNNYGYTF
TRBV28,TRBJ1-2,CASSPTGAYGYTF
TRBV5-1,TRBJ2-1,CASSLRQGTSNNEQFF
TRBV4-1,TRBJ1-2,CASSQVRTGYGYTF
TRBV2,TRBJ1-5,CASSENRNGRQPQHF
TRBV18,TRBJ2-7,CASSYTGQGYEQYF
TRBV19,TRBJ1-1,CASSTRDRGYTEAFF
TRBV5-4,TRBJ2-7,CASSPQAGSLSEQYF
TRBV7-2,TRBJ2-3,CASSLGAGGPVRTDTQYF
TRBV7-9,TRBJ1-4,CASSMARGATNEKLFF
TRBV28,TRBJ2-7,CASSLKLAGGKSYEQYF
TRBV7-8,TRBJ2-3,CASSLALASGGITQYF
TRBV7-3,TRBJ1-1,CASSSEMNTEAFF
TRBV5-8,TRBJ2-5,CASSLPSGRGETQYF
TRBV2,TRBJ2-7,CASSGFGTGANEQYF
TRBV5-1,TRBJ2-3,CASSPQAGTDTQYF
TRBV7-2,TRBJ1-3,CASSGSLGGNTIYF
TRBV5-4,TRBJ1-1,CASAGNTEAFF
TRBV11-2,TRBJ2-5,CASSLDRVAQETQYF
TRBV5-1,TRBJ1-6,CASSLGGDSPLHF